The clone carrying this T cell receptor (beta chain) was detected ten times or more. RNA transcripts provided the template for amplifying TCR beta CDR3 regions. A first-round RT-PCR used HTBI primers, followed by a second-round multiplex PCR. TCRdb passed the multiplex PCR reads through MiXCR, listing each CDR3 protein once. The table lists hundreds of thousands of distinct CDR3 sequences, 20% to 25% of them singletons. CDR1 is MDHEN and CDR2 is SYDVKM in the germline V gene. Trimming took off 7 bases at V and 5 bases at J, with 11 bases between the two ends. CDR3 length equals 12 residues. Over 18 months of follow-up, stable hyperthyroidism required that no ophthalmopathy appear. The sample is drawn from a study of Graves' ophthalmopathy and Graves' hyperthyroidism. Turning to the study itself: Peripheral blood was collected at initial diagnosis, before any treatment.

Sequenced input: peripheral blood. The gene calls are TRBV28 and TRBJ1-1, with a tentative D call TRBD1 (5 bases). This receptor was obtained from a woman aged 18-30 years with stable Graves' hyperthyroidism. Some clones in this sample may be carry-over from other donors' samples. CDR3 nucleotides: TGTGCCAGCATCTCGGGACCAACTGAAGCTTTCTTT. It encodes CASISGPTEAFF.